Presented here are 32 T cell receptor beta chains from one specimen sequenced in a study of metastatic and nonmetastatic thyroid tumors. No treatment had been given to any patient before thyroid surgery. TCRdb reanalyzed the PCR reads with MiXCR. The data hold about 33,000 clones, with around 17% observed a single time. Sequenced sample: blood. The origin of the receptors is a male donor with papillary thyroid cancer or a benign thyroid nodule (not recorded which). Some clones in this sample may be carry-over from other donors' samples.

As DNA, the CDR3 is TGTGCCAGCAGCGAGGGACTACCATCCACAGATGAGCAGTTCTTC. This codes for CASSEGLPSTDEQFF. The V and J genes are TRBV11-2 and TRBJ2-1, with 7 bases matching TRBD2. Germline-derived CDR1 and CDR2 are SGHAT and FQNNGV. The CDR3 runs to 15 residues. V shed 5 bases, J shed 8 bases, and the junction held 12 bases outside the gene matches.

As concerns this clone: At one boundary the junction diverges from the germline segment, which might be a read error. The rearrangement uses TRBV20-1 and TRBJ2-1, with D possibly TRBD2 on 5 matching bases. Per germline, CDR1 DFQATT and CDR2 SNEGSKA (reference sequence). This CDR3 is 15 amino acids long. The CDR3 is CIAEGPNQADNEQFF. DNA of the CDR3: TGCATTGCTGAGGGTCCTAACCAGGCAGACAATGAGCAGTTCTTC.

The CDR3 DNA is TGCAGTGCTAGAGATATGACTAGCGGGGGATACAATGAGCAGTTCTTC. Protein sequence: CSARDMTSGGYNEQFF. This chain uses TRBV20-1 with TRBJ2-1, with 12 bases fitting TRBD2. J lost 4 bases, V lost 0 bases, and 4 bases had no gene match. The CDR3 has 16 residues. Germline lookup yields CDR1 DFQATT and CDR2 SNEGSKA (reference sequence).

This clone has at least ten counts. V usage is TRBV20-1 and J usage is TRBJ2-7; TRBD1 aligns across 10 bases. Losses at the gene ends were 6 bases for V and 2 bases for J; bases not matched to a gene: 13. The CDR3 consists of 16 residues. Germline CDR1 DFQATT, CDR2 SNEGSKA (reference sequence). In DNA form, the CDR3 reads TGCAGTGCAACCCGGGACAGGGGAATCCTTACCTACGAGCAGTACTTC. Its protein is CSATRDRGILTYEQYF.

The table lists this clone with many counts. This sequence joins TRBV2 and TRBJ2-2; TRBD2 matches 7 bases. The trim removed 8 bases at V and 7 bases at J, leaving 4 bases unmatched. From germline, CDR1 is SNHLY and CDR2 FYNNEI. This CDR3 is built from 12 residues. The CDR3 reads CASRWGGGELFF. CDR3 nucleotides: TGTGCCAGCCGATGGGGGGGCGGGGAGCTGTTTTTT.

This clone was seen a handful of times. The chain has TRBV6-1 and TRBJ1-3; D perhaps matches TRBD1 (5 bases). Trimming removed 6 bases at V and 0 bases at J, with 12 bases between. The CDR3 length is 15 residues. CDR1 and CDR2 (germline): MNHNS, SASEGT. The CDR3 reads CASSGTGNSGNTIYF. The CDR3 region has the DNA TGTGCCAGCAGCGGGACGGGAAACTCTGGAAACACCATATATTTT.

This clone has ten or more counts. V usage is TRBV11-3 and J usage is TRBJ1-2; perhaps TRBD1 as D (5 bases). The CDR3 sequence is 15 residues long. Germline lookup yields CDR1 SGHNT and CDR2 YENEEA. V lost 1 base and J lost 4, with 13 bases in between. The CDR3 DNA reads as TGTGCCAGCAGCTTAGTGTGGGGCGAAGGCTATGGCTACACCTTC. Amino acid sequence: CASSLVWGEGYGYTF.

The V gene is TRBV5-1, the J gene TRBJ1-2; the D is unclear. The CDR3 has 14 amino acids. Looked up from germline, CDR1 is SGHRS and CDR2 is YFSETQ. V lost 7 bases, J lost 6 bases, and 19 bases lay in between. This chain's CDR3 is CASWPQFRTDGYTF. The CDR3 region has the DNA TGCGCCAGCTGGCCTCAATTCCGGACGGATGGCTACACCTTC.

This clone was observed a few times. The rearrangement uses TRBV6-1 and TRBJ2-1, with D perhaps TRBD2 (7 bases). V shed 2 bases and J shed 6 bases, with 14 bases lying between them. Germline loops: CDR1 MNHNS, CDR2 SASEGT. The CDR3 sequence is 15 residues long. Here the CDR3 reads CASSEIRGAGNEQFF. In DNA, the CDR3 is TGTGCCAGCAGTGAAATCCGGGGGGCGGGCAATGAGCAGTTCTTC.

As regards this clone: An end of the junction differs from the germline gene, which may be a read error. The chain carries TRBV6-4 and TRBJ1-5; 9 bases match TRBD1. The CDR3 loop spans 16 amino acids. Per germline, CDR1 MRHNA and CDR2 SNTAGT. Here the CDR3 DNA reads TGTGCCAGAAGTCCATTCCCGGGACAGGGCAATCAGCCCCAGAATTTT. This sequence encodes CARSPFPGQGNQPQNF.

This clone was seen more than once but under ten times. A much more abundant neighbour one base away suggests this may be a read error. The genes are TRBV20-1 and TRBJ1-1, with TRBD1 matching over 10 bases. The CDR3 spans 13 residues. CDR1 and CDR2 (germline): DFQATT, SNEGSKA (reference sequence). After removal of 8 bases from V and 10 bases from J, the junction contained 13 bases not matched to a gene. DNA of the CDR3: TGCAGTACAGCCACTAGACAGGGGGCTGGAGCTTTCTTT. The encoded protein is CSTATRQGAGAFF.

This clone was found a few times. This chain connects TRBV6-1 to TRBJ1-4; 7 nucleotides line up with TRBD1. CDR1 and CDR2 (germline): MNHNS, SASEGT. The CDR3 has 15 amino acids. With V trimmed by 5 bases and J by 8 bases, 11 bases remained unmatched. This CDR3 reads CASSNPTGKGEKLFF. The CDR3 DNA sequence: TGTGCCAGCAGTAACCCGACAGGGAAGGGGGAAAAACTGTTTTTT.

The J gene is TRBJ1-5, the V gene TRBV7-9, with D perhaps matching TRBD1 (5 bases). Deletions cut 5 bases from V and 7 bases from J, with 15 bases between. The CDR3 runs to 14 residues. CDR1 and CDR2 (germline): SEHNR, FQNEAQ (reference sequence). The CDR3 is CASSPSREGQPQHF. CDR3 bases: TGTGCCAGCAGCCCTTCCAGGGAAGGACAGCCCCAGCATTTT.

This clone has a handful of counts. The chain recombines TRBV15 with TRBJ1-1; TRBD1 aligns across 7 bases. This CDR3 has 16 residues. J was trimmed by 0 bases and V by 2 bases; bases with no gene match: 6. Germline CDR1 is LNHNV and CDR2 is YYDKDF (reference sequence). CDR3: CATSRSQDRMNTEAFF. The CDR3 bases are TGTGCCACCAGCAGAAGTCAGGACAGGATGAACACTGAAGCTTTCTTT.

On this clone: This likely comes from a read error, as the CDR3 has no conserved phenylalanine or tryptophan at its end. The chain carries TRBV6-1 and TRBJ2-2, with D perhaps TRBD1 (6 bases). The ends were cut back, 4 bases at V and 3 bases at J, with 15 bases in the middle. The CDR3 is 16 residues long. CDR1 is MNHNS and CDR2 is SASEGT in the germline V gene. Here the CDR3 reads CASSGWTAEYTGELFY. The CDR3 coding sequence is TGTGCCAGCAGTGGGTGGACAGCAGAGTACACCGGGGAGCTGTTTTAT.

This clone came up a few times. The rearrangement links TRBV12-3 or TRBV12-4 to TRBJ2-7; a weak D match, TRBD1 (6 bases). The CDR3 contains 16 residues. Trimming shortened V by 6 bases and J by 2 bases, and 20 bases separated the two germline ends. In DNA form, the CDR3 reads TGTGCCAGCAGCCCCTGGGGGCAGGGGTCCCCCTACGAGCAGTACTTC. This codes for CASSPWGQGSPYEQYF.

About this clone: No conserved phenylalanine or tryptophan ends this CDR3, so it is likely a read error. The rearrangement joins TRBV6-1 to TRBJ1-5; D ambiguous. The CDR3 is 14 residues long. Germline assignment: CDR1 MNHNS and CDR2 SASEGT. The CDR3 loop is CASSTSLSNQHQHL. For the CDR3, the DNA is TGTGCAAGCAGCACTAGCTTGAGCAATCAGCACCAGCATCTT.

This clone was seen at least ten times. The gene calls are TRBV27 and TRBJ1-5; TRBD1 agrees at 9 bases. V gave up 7 bases and J gave up 5 bases; unmatched junction bases: 12. The CDR3 sequence is 16 residues long. Germline CDR1 is MNHEY and CDR2 is SMNVEV (reference sequence). CDR3 nucleotides: TGTGCCAGCACCTCCTCTTCACAGGGGGCCGATCAGCCCCAGCATTTT. Translation gives CASTSSSQGADQPQHF.

This clone was counted between two and nine times. This may stem from a read error, because a much larger clone lies one nucleotide away. The sample contains more than one DNA sequence encoding this CDR3. The chain carries TRBV18 and TRBJ2-3, with D possibly TRBD1 on 6 matching bases. The V and J ends lost 8 bases and 5 bases respectively, with 14 bases between them. Germline V gene data show CDR1 as KGHSH and CDR2 as LQKENI. The length of the CDR3 is 13 residues. The CDR3: CASSKTRGDTQYF. The CDR3 nucleotides read TGTGCCAGCAGTAAAACCAGGGGAGATACGCAGTATTTT.

This clone was seen ten or more times. Other nucleotide sequences in the sample specify the same CDR3. The chain joins TRBV5-1 to TRBJ1-2, with D unclear. Looked up from germline, CDR1 is SGHRS and CDR2 is YFSETQ. Trimming shortened V by 1 base and J by 5 bases, and 15 bases separated the two germline ends. The CDR3 spans 15 residues. Written as DNA, the CDR3 is TGCGCCAGCAGCTTGTCTCTTGCGCAGGCTTATGGCTACACCTTC. Amino acid sequence: CASSLSLAQAYGYTF.

This clone was detected many times. The CDR3 loop reads CATSRTGNTGELFF. For the CDR3, the DNA is TGTGCCACCAGCAGGACAGGGAACACCGGGGAGCTGTTTTTT. The chain uses TRBV24-1 and TRBJ2-2; 7 nucleotides line up with TRBD1. The CDR3 has 14 amino acids. Trimming cost V 7 bases and J 1 base; bases outside gene matches: 2. CDR1 and CDR2 (germline): KGHDR, SFDVKD.

This clone was counted at least ten times. This chain links TRBV6-1 with TRBJ1-1, with 9 bases identical to TRBD1. The CDR3 spans 16 residues. J gave up 0 bases and V 11 bases, and 13 bases lay outside the gene matches. CDR1 is MNHNS, CDR2 SASEGT, per germline. The chain's CDR3 is CAAVPGQGTMNTEAFF. CDR3 sequence (DNA): TGTGCCGCTGTCCCGGGACAGGGAACTATGAACACTGAAGCTTTCTTT.

The chain links TRBV13 to TRBJ2-3, with D perhaps TRBD1 (6 bases). V was shortened by 5 bases and J by 3 bases, with 12 bases between the two germline ends. Germline values: CDR1 PRHDT, CDR2 FYEKMQ (reference sequence). This CDR3 is 14 amino acids long. For the CDR3, the DNA is TGTGCCAGCAGCGAACTACAGGGTACAGATACGCAGTATTTT. Encoded protein: CASSELQGTDTQYF.

This clone showed up many times. V and J are TRBV11-2 and TRBJ1-2, with a possible D match to TRBD1 (5 bases). The CDR3 covers 13 residues. Germline values: CDR1 SGHAT, CDR2 FQNNGV. Trimming took 5 bases from V and 3 from J, leaving 10 bases between them. The DNA for the CDR3 is TGTGCCAGCAGCCAAGACAGAGACTATGGCTACACCTTC. Amino acids: CASSQDRDYGYTF.

This clone has a count of ten or more. The chain links TRBV11-2 to TRBJ2-5; TRBD2 matches 13 bases. The CDR3 sequence is 18 residues long. Trimming removed 0 bases from V and 4 bases from J; junction bases left unmatched: 8. CDR1 and CDR2 (germline): SGHAT, FQNNGV. The CDR3 sequence: CASSLDRLAGGLAETQYF. The DNA for the CDR3 is TGTGCCAGCAGCTTAGACCGACTAGCGGGGGGCCTCGCAGAGACCCAGTACTTC.

This clone was seen many times. The rearrangement uses TRBV5-1 and TRBJ2-1, with TRBD2 matching 12 bases. V shed 5 bases and J 6 bases; nucleotides not matched to a gene: 0. This CDR3 spans 13 amino acids. Germline lookup yields CDR1 SGHRS and CDR2 YFSETQ. The CDR3 sequence is CASRTSGGNEQFF. The CDR3 coding sequence is TGCGCCAGCAGGACTAGCGGGGGCAATGAGCAGTTCTTC.

There are many counts of this clone. CDR3 loop: CASSLQGAPSDTEAFF. As DNA, the CDR3 is TGTGCCAGCAGCCTCCAGGGGGCGCCTTCGGACACTGAAGCTTTCTTT. V usage is TRBV11-1 and J usage is TRBJ1-1; 8 bases line up with TRBD1. Germline V gives CDR1 SGHAT, CDR2 FQDESV (reference sequence). V gave up 5 bases and J gave up 3 bases; unmatched junction bases: 11. The CDR3 has 16 amino acids.

This chain connects TRBV12-3 or TRBV12-4 to TRBJ1-2; 9 bases fit TRBD1. This CDR3 comprises 17 residues. Unmatched junction bases numbered 14, after V lost 5 bases and J lost 4 bases. The CDR3 region has the DNA TGTGCCAGCAGTCTACCGGGACAGGGAGTCATCGGCTATGGCTACACCTTC. Its translation: CASSLPGQGVIGYGYTF.

This clone was observed a handful of times. Being one base from a much bigger clone, this may be a read error. The rearrangement uses TRBV7-8 and TRBJ2-3, with 9 bases fitting TRBD1. The CDR3 length is 14 residues. Germline V gene lookup returns CDR1 SGHVS and CDR2 FQNEAQ. CDR3 DNA sequence: TGTGCCAGCATGACAGGGGGTAGCACAGATATGCAGTATTTT. Translated: CASMTGGSTDMQYF.

This clone was counted many times. This sequence joins TRBV4-2 and TRBJ2-7, with TRBD1 matching 7 bases. Germline CDR1 and CDR2: LGHNA and YNFKEQ. V gave up 1 base and J gave up 7 bases; unmatched junction bases: 7. The CDR3 has 14 amino acids. As DNA, the CDR3 is TGTGCCAGCAGCCAAGCCGAGGGGGCTAGGGAGCAGTACTTC. It is translated as CASSQAEGAREQYF.

This clone showed up many times. The CDR3 bases are TGTGCCAGCTCACCAGGGGCCAGTCACAAAAACTATGGCTACACCTTC. The encoded protein is CASSPGASHKNYGYTF. The chain employs TRBV18 and TRBJ1-2; tentative D call: TRBD1 (5 bases). V was pared by 2 bases and J by 2 bases, with 15 bases between. The CDR3 is 16 amino acids. Germline CDR1 and CDR2: KGHSH and LQKENI.

This clone was seen at least ten times. The chain combines TRBV12-3 or TRBV12-4 with TRBJ1-3, with D maybe TRBD1 (5 bases). Trimming left V 3 bases short and J 0 bases short, with 12 bases between. CDR3 length: 16 amino acids. CDR3 nucleotide sequence: TGTGCCAGCAGTTTGGGCCAGACAGCCTCTGGAAACACCATATATTTT. It codes for CASSLGQTASGNTIYF.